These 28 T cell receptor beta chains came from one sample sequenced in a study of T cells after somatic rescue of genetic block. The method was immunoSEQ multiplex PCR; TCRdb's version includes in-frame clones alone and lacks a portion of them. Of 110,000 or so clones listed, 80% to 95% were seen once; the top ten hold more than 1.4%. Sequenced: peripheral blood mononuclear cells (PBMCs). These receptors originate from a woman younger than 35.

J is TRBJ2-7 and V is TRBV5-1; the match to TRBD1 covers 8 bases. This CDR3 region has 14 residues. From germline, CDR1 is SGHRS and CDR2 YFSETQ. Trimming cost V 3 bases and J 7 bases; bases outside gene matches: 9. This CDR3 is CASSSPGQAREQYF. CDR3 sequence (DNA): TGCGCCAGCAGCTCACCGGGACAGGCGAGGGAGCAGTACTTC.

The chain combines TRBV11-3 with TRBJ2-5; TRBD2 is a possible D gene (5 bases). Looked up from germline, CDR1 is SGHNT and CDR2 is YENEEA. The CDR3 is 14 amino acids. V was clipped by 6 bases and J by 5 bases, with 16 bases between them. CDR3 loop: CASRPVGAAETQYF. CDR3 bases: TGTGCCAGCAGACCCGTGGGAGCCGCGGAGACCCAGTACTTC.

The chain couples TRBV28 to TRBJ2-7; possibly TRBD1 for D (5 bases). The CDR3 is 11 amino acids. The V end was cut by 6 bases, the J end by 3 bases, with 6 bases between. Germline V gene data show CDR1 as MDHEN and CDR2 as SYDVKM. The CDR3 here is CASRGDYEQYF. The CDR3 DNA reads as TGTGCCAGCAGAGGGGACTACGAGCAGTACTTC.

The J gene is TRBJ1-2, the V gene TRBV7-2; 11 bases align to TRBD1. Germline V CDR1 and CDR2: SGHTA, FQGNSA. The junction had 2 bases not matched to a gene; V was cut back by 5 bases and J by 6 bases. This CDR3 region has 13 residues. DNA for the CDR3: TGTGCCAGCAGCCGGGACAGGGGGAATGGCTACACCTTC. Translated, it gives CASSRDRGNGYTF.

This rearrangement joins TRBV1 to TRBJ1-3. TRBV1 is given as a pseudogene. This CDR3 is built from 18 residues. The CDR3 DNA is TGCACCAGCAGCTCCCCCCGGGGTTGGCTCCACTCTGGAAACACCATATATTTT. Protein sequence: CTSSSPRGWLHSGNTIYF.

The chain joins TRBV14 to TRBJ1-4; TRBD1 matches at 10 bases. Germline V gene sequence: CDR1 SGHDN, CDR2 FVKESK. The V and J ends lost 1 base and 8 bases, in that order; junction bases with no gene match: 4. The CDR3 sequence is 15 residues long. The CDR3 here is CASSQVGDRGEKLFF. DNA for the CDR3: TGTGCCAGCAGCCAAGTTGGGGACAGGGGAGAAAAACTGTTTTTT.

As DNA, the CDR3 is TGCGCCAGCAGCCTTGGAAGGGGAGGACAAGAGACCCAGTACTTC. It yields the protein CASSLGRGGQETQYF. The chain combines TRBV4-3 with TRBJ2-5; the D gene is possibly TRBD2 (6 bases). Trimming cost V 4 bases and J 2 bases, with 14 bases left between them. The CDR3 covers 15 residues. Germline V CDR1 and CDR2: LGHNA, YSLEER.

The V call is TRBV10-3, the J call TRBJ1-2; 10 positions agree with TRBD1. Germline V CDR1 and CDR2: ENHRY, SYGVKD. The CDR3 totals 13 residues. Trimming took 6 bases from V and 7 from J; bases not matched to a gene: 5. In nucleotides, the CDR3 is TGTGCCATCAGCGAGACAGGGGGCAGTGGCTACACCTTC. Translating it yields CAISETGGSGYTF.

The chain joins TRBV10-3 to TRBJ2-2; 8 bases are shared with TRBD1. V lost 6 bases and J lost 0; bases outside the gene matches: 3. Germline CDR1 and CDR2: ENHRY and SYGVKD. The CDR3 extends over 15 amino acids. CDR3 nucleotide sequence: TGTGCCATCAGAGGACAGGGCGCGAACACCGGGGAGCTGTTTTTT. This translates into CAIRGQGANTGELFF.

The chain carries TRBV5-6 and TRBJ1-2, with 8 bases identical to TRBD1. Trimming removed 4 bases from V and 4 bases from J; junction bases left unmatched: 6. The CDR3 sequence is 14 residues long. CDR1 SGHDT and CDR2 YYEEEE come from the germline V gene. The CDR3 DNA is TGTGCCAGCAGCCCTGGCCAGGGGGCCTATGGCTACACCTTC. Protein: CASSPGQGAYGYTF.

The chain carries TRBV6-4 and TRBJ2-4, with D unclear. Looked up from germline, CDR1 is MRHNA and CDR2 is SNTAGT. The CDR3 runs 14 residues. Trimming cost V 6 bases and J 0 bases, with 9 bases left between them. CDR3 region: CASRETVAKNIQYF. The CDR3 DNA sequence: TGTGCCAGCAGGGAGACTGTAGCCAAAAACATTCAGTACTTC.

The CDR3 nucleotides are TGTGCCAGCAGTCTCCGGGACAGGGGGCAGGATGGCTACACCTTC. Protein sequence: CASSLRDRGQDGYTF. The V and J genes are TRBV2 and TRBJ1-2, with TRBD1 matching 12 bases. Trimming removed 5 bases from V and 6 bases from J; junction bases left unmatched: 7. Germline loops: CDR1 SNHLY, CDR2 FYNNEI. The CDR3 runs 15 residues.

The V and J genes are TRBV5-4 and TRBJ2-7; 10 bases fit TRBD1. The V and J ends lost 10 bases and 2 bases, in that order; junction bases with no gene match: 9. This CDR3 contains 14 residues. The V gene's germline CDR1 is SGHNT and CDR2 YYREEE (reference sequence). The CDR3 spells CAARRGQGAYEQYF. CDR3 in DNA: TGTGCCGCCCGCCGTGGACAGGGGGCCTACGAGCAGTACTTC.

This chain links TRBV5-4 with TRBJ2-5; D may be TRBD2 (7 bases). The CDR3 sequence is 14 residues long. Trimming took off 4 bases at V and 5 bases at J, with 15 bases between the two ends. Germline values: CDR1 SGHNT, CDR2 YYREEE (reference sequence). CDR3 protein: CASSQEGGLETQYF. Written as DNA, the CDR3 is TGTGCCAGCAGCCAGGAGGGGGGGCTGGAGACCCAGTACTTC.

The CDR3 bases are TGTGCCATCAGGACCAGGGTGTCAAGCTCCTACGAGCAGTACTTC. Translated: CAIRTRVSSSYEQYF. The chain links TRBV10-3 to TRBJ2-7; perhaps TRBD1 as D (5 bases). The V gene lost 6 bases and the J gene lost 0 bases, with 15 bases spanning the gap. This CDR3 has 15 amino acids. From germline, CDR1 is ENHRY and CDR2 SYGVKD.

The chain has TRBV4-3 and TRBJ1-1, with D unresolved. Per germline, CDR1 LGHNA and CDR2 YSLEER. The CDR3 has 15 residues. Trimming cost V 1 base and J 0 bases, with 9 bases left between them. The CDR3 reads CASSQAALMNTEAFF. The CDR3 coding sequence is TGCGCCAGCAGCCAAGCGGCGCTCATGAACACTGAAGCTTTCTTT.

V and J are TRBV2 and TRBJ1-4; D unresolved. The CDR3 is made up of 12 amino acids. V lost 4 bases to trimming and J lost 4 bases, with 4 bases between them. CDR1 and CDR2 from the germline V gene are SNHLY and FYNNEI. In DNA, the CDR3 is TGTGCCAGCAGTGGACTTAATGAAAAACTGTTTTTT. Residues: CASSGLNEKLFF.

This clone has more than one count but fewer than ten. The chain has TRBV4-2 and TRBJ2-5; 11 bases fit TRBD2. CDR3 size: 16 residues. With 1 base clipped from V and 5 bases from J, the junction kept 6 bases outside the gene matches. Germline V gives CDR1 LGHNA, CDR2 YNFKEQ. Here the CDR3 reads CASSQVVAGGPETQYF. The CDR3 DNA sequence: TGTGCCAGCAGCCAAGTGGTAGCGGGGGGGCCGGAGACCCAGTACTTC.

The V gene is TRBV9, the J gene TRBJ1-2; 8 bases agree with TRBD1. The CDR3 sequence is 15 residues long. J was trimmed by 5 bases and V by 6 bases; bases with no gene match: 12. Germline V gene data show CDR1 as SGDLS and CDR2 as YYNGEE. Here the CDR3 reads CASTYTKQGGYGYTF. CDR3 in DNA: TGTGCCAGCACCTACACCAAACAGGGGGGTTATGGCTACACCTTC.

This clone is a singleton in its sample. The chain links TRBV6-1 to TRBJ1-4; no clear D. This CDR3 comprises 14 residues. The ends were cut back, 5 bases at V and 7 bases at J, with 14 bases in the middle. Germline-derived CDR1 and CDR2 are MNHNS and SASEGT. The CDR3 is CASSPGLIGEKLFF. The CDR3 DNA is TGTGCCAGCAGTCCCGGATTGATAGGTGAAAAACTGTTTTTT.

In this sample, this clone turned up once. The V gene is TRBV7-8, the J gene TRBJ2-2; D remains ambiguous. Germline-derived CDR1 and CDR2 are SGHVS and FQNEAQ. Trimming removed 5 bases from V and 6 bases from J, with 19 bases in between. The CDR3 contains 16 residues. This CDR3 reads CASSPSGSMASGELFF. The CDR3 DNA sequence: TGTGCCAGCAGCCCTTCTGGAAGCATGGCCTCCGGGGAGCTGTTTTTT. Together with reference TRBV7-8 and TRBJ2-2, the CDR3 gives the full variable domain: GAGVSQSPRYKVAKRGQDVALRCDPISGHVSLFWYQQALGQGPEFLTYFQNEAQLDKSGLPSDRFFAERPEGSVSTLKIQRTQQEDSAVYLCASSPSGSMASGELFFGEGSRLTVL.

The chain recombines TRBV10-2 with TRBJ2-2; 8 bases fit TRBD1. This CDR3 has 12 amino acids. CDR1 is WSHSY and CDR2 is SAAADI in the germline V gene. Trimming took 5 bases from V and 14 from J; bases not matched to a gene: 7. CDR3 bases: TGCGCCAGCAGTTCGGCGGGACAGGAACTGTTTTTT. It translates to CASSSAGQELFF.

The V call is TRBV19, the J call TRBJ2-4; 9 nucleotides agree with TRBD2. V shed 5 bases, J shed 1 base, and the junction held 9 bases outside the gene matches. Germline CDR1 is LNHDA and CDR2 is SQIVND (reference sequence). The CDR3 is 17 residues long. In DNA form, the CDR3 reads TGTGCCAGTAGTCTCGGGACTAGCAGTTGGGCCAAAAACATTCAGTACTTC. Translated, it gives CASSLGTSSWAKNIQYF.

The V gene is TRBV27, the J gene TRBJ1-6; D might be TRBD1 (6 bases). This CDR3 region has 16 residues. The germline V gene has CDR1 MNHEY and CDR2 SMNVEV (reference sequence). Deletions cut 4 bases from V and 9 bases from J, with 19 bases between. The CDR3 nucleotides are TGTGCCAGCAGTTCCCCAAGGGGGGCTGTAGCTTCACCCCTCCACTTT. Protein product: CASSSPRGAVASPLHF.

The chain combines TRBV29-1 with TRBJ2-7; TRBD2 is a possible D gene (5 bases). CDR1 is SQVTM, CDR2 ANQGSEA, per germline. This CDR3 region has 13 residues. V gave up 5 bases and J gave up 3 bases, with 14 bases separating them. This CDR3 is CSVRAADNYEQYF. The CDR3 nucleotides read TGCAGCGTTAGGGCAGCGGATAACTACGAGCAGTACTTC.

The V call is TRBV4-3, the J call TRBJ2-5; TRBD1 matches at 8 bases. In germline, CDR1 is LGHNA, CDR2 YSLEER. J gave up 4 bases and V 1 base, and 5 bases lay outside the gene matches. The CDR3 extends over 15 amino acids. CDR3 nucleotide sequence: TGCGCCAGCAGCCAAGGGGGACAGGTCGGAGAGACCCAGTACTTC. It translates to CASSQGGQVGETQYF.

CDR3 protein: CASSLRGYQPQHF. CDR3 in DNA: TGTGCCAGCAGCCTCAGGGGATATCAGCCCCAGCATTTT. The chain employs TRBV27 and TRBJ1-5; D might be TRBD1 (6 bases). This CDR3 has 13 amino acids. Germline CDR1 reads MNHEY; CDR2 reads SMNVEV (reference sequence). V lost 6 bases, J lost 5 bases, and 11 bases lay in between.

The chain links TRBV5-1 to TRBJ2-1; TRBD2 matches at 10 bases. V lost 0 bases, J lost 6 bases, and 6 bases stayed unmatched. CDR3 length: 16 amino acids. CDR1 and CDR2 from the germline V gene are SGHRS and YFSETQ. The CDR3 sequence is CASSLAALAGANEQFF. Here the CDR3 DNA reads TGCGCCAGCAGCTTGGCCGCCCTAGCGGGGGCCAATGAGCAGTTCTTC.